This TCR beta chain stems from a study of CD8+ T cells in alopecia areata. Following RNA extraction, reverse transcription yielded cDNA that acted as the sequencing template. Method: immunoSEQ multiplex PCR; TCRdb's copy keeps in-frame clones and lacks some. Among 98,000 or so clones listed, roughly 64% were seen once. The V segment lost 1 base and the J segment 8 bases; nucleotides outside the gene matches: 7. This CDR3 is built from 16 residues. Germline lookup yields CDR1 LNHNV and CDR2 YYDKDF (reference sequence). Worth noting for this clone: As yet, its antigen is unknown.

Using a FACSAria, the CD4+ and CD8+ T cells were sorted from the PBMCs. The study's findings and limits: In lesional scalp, particularly from alopecia totalis/universalis, clonality was higher than in normal scalp. Besides other cells, scalp samples also yield sequences of resident alphabeta T cells from normal skin.

The rearrangement links TRBV15 to TRBJ2-4, with TRBD2 matching over 11 bases. The clonotype comes from a human donor in good health. Sequenced material: CD8+ T cells sorted from blood. Written as DNA, the CDR3 is TGTGCCACCAGCAGAGTCCCGACTAGCGGGGTGTACATTCAGTACTTC. Translation: CATSRVPTSGVYIQYF.